Shown below are 5 T cell receptor beta chains from a single sample sequenced in a study of T-cell reconstitution after alpha-beta-depleted transplantation in children. Unique molecular identifiers were incorporated into the prepared TCRbeta library. Via MiXCR, TCRdb re-called the PCR reads, giving one row per CDR3 protein. Of approximately 510,000 distinct CDR3 sequences listed, around 17% are singletons. The sequencing used PBMCs from the stem cell graft donor, collected from the stem cell graft. These TCRs come from a human donor who donated a stem cell graft to a child with acute lymphoblastic leukemia.

The gene calls are TRBV5-6 and TRBJ2-7; TRBD1 matches at 7 bases. The CDR3 is made up of 17 amino acids. The germline V gene has CDR1 SGHDT and CDR2 YYEEEE. The trim removed 4 bases at V and 2 bases at J, leaving 15 bases unmatched. The CDR3 protein is CASSLSQLTGIPYEQYF. The CDR3 coding sequence is TGTGCCAGCAGCCTTTCCCAACTGACAGGGATCCCCTACGAGCAGTACTTC.

The chain combines TRBV19 with TRBJ1-1, with TRBD1 matching over 9 bases. CDR3 length: 14 amino acids. Germline values: CDR1 LNHDA, CDR2 SQIVND (reference sequence). J lost 5 bases, V lost 5 bases, and 6 bases had no gene match. The CDR3 DNA sequence: TGTGCCAGTAGTCACGGGACAGGGAGAACTGAAGCTTTCTTT. Translating gives CASSHGTGRTEAFF. Filled out from reference TRBV19 and TRBJ1-1, the complete variable domain reads DGGITQSPKYLFRKEGQNVTLSCEQNLNHDAMYWYRQDPGQGLRLIYYSQIVNDFQKGDIAEGYSVSREKKESFPLTVTSAQKNPTAFYLCASSHGTGRTEAFFGQGTRLTVV.

In this sample, this clonotype turned up a few times. The V and J genes are TRBV6-1 and TRBJ2-7; either TRBD1 or TRBD2 may fit D (5 bases each). The CDR3 loop spans 14 amino acids. The V end lost 9 bases, the J end lost 0 bases, and 15 bases lay between the germline ends. CDR1 and CDR2 from the germline V gene are MNHNS and SASEGT. The CDR3: CASHGAGSSYEQYF. The CDR3 nucleotides are TGTGCCAGTCACGGGGCAGGGAGCTCCTACGAGCAGTACTTC.

This clonotype was counted between two and nine times. The chain uses TRBV15 and TRBJ1-1, with TRBD1 matching over 7 bases. Germline V gives CDR1 LNHNV, CDR2 YYDKDF (reference sequence). V lost 2 bases to trimming and J lost 7 bases; unmatched junction nucleotides: 1. The CDR3 extends over 12 amino acids. CDR3 nucleotides: TGTGCCACCAGCAGATACAGGGGTGAAGCTTTCTTT. Its translation: CATSRYRGEAFF. The entire variable domain, with the rest obtained from reference TRBV15 and TRBJ1-1, is as follows: DAMVIQNPRYQVTQFGKPVTLSCSQTLNHNVMYWYQQKSSQAPKLLFHYYDKDFNNEADTPDNFQSRRPNTSFCFLDIRSPGLGDTAMYLCATSRYRGEAFFGQGTRLTVV.

This chain joins TRBV5-1 and TRBJ2-5; D ambiguous. The CDR3 spans 14 residues. The V gene lost 4 bases and the J gene lost 1 base, with 11 bases spanning the gap. The germline CDR1 and CDR2 sequences are SGHRS and YFSETQ. CDR3 bases: TGCGCCAGCAGCGCCCTAAGTGCCCAAGAGACCCAGTACTTC. It translates to CASSALSAQETQYF.